What follows describes a single T cell receptor (beta chain). The antigen is unknown. Each donor was nominally healthy when sampled (though unrecorded immune exposures were likely). The junction had 12 bases not matched to a gene; V was cut back by 5 bases and J by 9 bases. Germline CDR1 reads MNHEY; CDR2 reads SMNVEV (reference sequence). The CDR3 covers 15 residues. The data originate from a study of cytomegalovirus exposure and HLA in healthy donors. PCR employed 60 Vbeta and 13 Jbeta primers. Sequenced by immunoSEQ multiplex PCR; TCRdb stores in-frame clones only, minus some. The table has 150,000 or so clones, around 80% seen once; the top ten hold approximately 6%. Study outcomes and limitations: Several of the most significant clusters were apparently associated with common viral pathogens in a later analysis. The authors later linked a missense DCLRE1C variant to TCR beta V- and J-gene trimming. TCR beta V segments were, for the most part, productive about 87% or about 30% of the time in an earlier analysis.

The origin of this receptor is a man aged 25 to 45 in good health and CMV-seropositive. The chain joins TRBV27 to TRBJ2-1; TRBD1 aligns across 8 bases. The sequenced material came from PBMCs. The CDR3 DNA is TGTGCCAGCAGTCTCCGGACAGGGACGGGCGGTGAGCAGTTCTTC. It specifies CASSLRTGTGGEQFF.